These 7 T cell receptor beta chains share one sample of origin, sequenced in a study of T cell responses to AZD1222 COVID-19 vaccine. Sequenced by immunoSEQ multiplex PCR; TCRdb stores in-frame clones only, minus some. Here the sample spans some 280,000 clones, 90% to 95% being singletons. The sequencing used peripheral blood, collected 28 days after the second AZD1222 dose. The receptors derive from an adult who received the AZD1222 COVID-19 vaccine.

The chain recombines TRBV20-1 with TRBJ2-5, with TRBD2 matching 7 bases. This CDR3 comprises 14 residues. Germline V lookup: CDR1 DFQATT, CDR2 SNEGSKA (reference sequence). After removal of 3 bases from V and 4 bases from J, the junction contained 8 bases not matched to a gene. For the CDR3, the DNA is TGCAGTGCTAGTCGTGCGGGAGTAGGAGAGACCCAGTACTTC. Its protein is CSASRAGVGETQYF.

The CDR3 DNA reads as TGTGCCAGCAGCCCCCCCATGGGCGGGGGGACCCACCTAAACGAGCAGTTCTTC. Its translation: CASSPPMGGGTHLNEQFF. The rearrangement uses TRBV13 and TRBJ2-1, with 8 bases matching TRBD2. The ends lost 5 bases at V and 10 bases at J; junction bases unmatched: 22. This CDR3 contains 18 residues. Germline loops: CDR1 PRHDT, CDR2 FYEKMQ (reference sequence).

V is TRBV7-3 and J is TRBJ2-2, with D possibly TRBD2 on 5 matching bases. This CDR3 has 14 residues. The V end lost 5 bases, the J end lost 8 bases, and 15 bases lay between the germline ends. CDR1 is SGHTA and CDR2 is FQGTGA in the germline V gene. The CDR3 region has the DNA TGTGCCAGCAGCCCCGGGGTCCCGGAGGGGGAGCTGTTTTTT. Translating it yields CASSPGVPEGELFF. The full variable domain, in which reference TRBV7-3 and TRBJ2-2 provide the parts outside the CDR3, is GAGVSQTPSNKVTEKGKYVELRCDPISGHTALYWYRQSLGQGPEFLIYFQGTGAADDSGLPNDRFFAVRPEGSVSTLKIQRTERGDSAVYLCASSPGVPEGELFFGEGSRLTVL.

This chain connects TRBV10-3 to TRBJ1-1; a weak D match, TRBD1 (6 bases). Germline-derived CDR1 and CDR2 are ENHRY and SYGVKD. V lost 5 bases to trimming and J lost 0 bases, with 7 bases between them. The CDR3 runs 13 residues. The CDR3 is CAISQGMNTEAFF. In DNA, the CDR3 is TGTGCCATCAGTCAGGGGATGAACACTGAAGCTTTCTTT.

This clone has just one count. The chain combines TRBV6-2 or TRBV6-3 with TRBJ2-7; D may be TRBD1 or TRBD2 (5 bases each). The V gene's germline CDR1 is MNHEY and CDR2 SVGEGT. The CDR3 sequence is 15 residues long. Deletions cut 5 bases from V and 1 base from J, with 15 bases between. The CDR3 loop reads CASSPGTRRSYEQYF. CDR3 DNA: TGTGCCAGCAGTCCAGGGACCCGGAGGTCCTACGAGCAGTACTTC.

V is TRBV19 and J is TRBJ2-1; D possibly corresponds to TRBD2 (7 bases). The germline CDR1 and CDR2 sequences are LNHDA and SQIVND (reference sequence). The CDR3 extends over 14 amino acids. Between the trimmed V and J ends, which lost 10 bases and 6 bases, there was a span of 19 bases. CDR3 DNA sequence: TGTGCCACCTCAGCCGGGGGGCCCCCCAATGAGCAGTTCTTC. Its protein product is CATSAGGPPNEQFF.

The CDR3 DNA reads as TGCGCCAGCAGCCAAGATGGGTATGCTAACTATGGCTACACCTTC. Its translation is CASSQDGYANYGYTF. The chain is built from TRBV4-3 and TRBJ1-2, with D hard to call. Trimming shortened V by 0 bases and J by 0 bases, and 8 bases separated the two germline ends. CDR3 length: 15 amino acids. The germline V gene has CDR1 LGHNA and CDR2 YSLEER.